The clone carrying this TCR beta chain has a single count. At one boundary the junction diverges from the germline segment, which might be a read error. Germline CDR1 reads SGHNT; CDR2 reads YENEEA. The CDR3 is 14 amino acids. It was from around 18-30 mg of unsorted bulk tissue that RNA and DNA were co-extracted. Treatment of the patients' primary liver carcinoma consisted of surgical resection. The template, 450 to 650 ng total RNA, yielded TCR beta cDNA made with a constant-region primer. Employing slightly modified ARM-PCR, three nested multiplex PCR rounds were run, and these gave rise to the TCR beta libraries. A C-beta reverse primer was combined with TRBV1-TRBV30 forward primers in the first two PCR rounds, and each round had 9 to 10 cycles. TCRdb called the multiplex PCR reads again in MiXCR, with one record for every CDR3 protein. In the table there are 90,000 to 110,000 distinct CDR3 sequences, roughly 80% of which are singletons.

These data originate in a study of tumor-infiltrating lymphocytes in primary liver carcinoma. Sequencing used liver tumor tissue from sampling region 3. Subset reported: tumor region T3, left-lateral pole. V is TRBV11-3 and J is TRBJ2-1; D gene ambiguous. This receptor was taken from a man between 35 and 55 years old with primary liver carcinoma and hepatitis B virus infection. As DNA, the CDR3 is TGTGCCAGTAGCTTAGGCGTCTCGAGCAATGAGCGGTTCTTC. This encodes CASSLGVSSNERFF.